This entry lists 26 T cell receptor beta chains sequenced from one sample in a study of follicular helper T cells after annual influenza vaccination. Here immunoSEQ multiplex PCR was the method, and the copy in TCRdb shows in-frame clones only, minus some. The sample carries about 10,000 clones, about four fifths recorded once. The time point was: 2014-2015 season, 7 days after vaccination. The source material was CXCR5- memory CD4+ T cells sorted from blood, sampled 7 days after influenza vaccination. The receptor source for this set is an adult who received the influenza vaccine.

This clone was detected once. This chain links TRBV7-6 with TRBJ2-7; D possibly uses TRBD1 or TRBD2 (5 bases each). Looked up from germline, CDR1 is SGHVS and CDR2 is FNYEAQ. The CDR3 has 13 amino acids. Trimming removed 0 bases at V and 7 bases at J, with 10 bases between. The DNA of the CDR3 is TGTGCCAGCAGCTTAGCCGGGGCTGGAGAGCAGTACTTC. Its translation is CASSLAGAGEQYF.

The CDR3 DNA is TGTGCCAGAAGCGCCCCGGGGTCAAACATTCAGTACTTC. Its protein is CARSAPGSNIQYF. This rearrangement joins TRBV5-3 to TRBJ2-4; tentative D call: TRBD2 (5 bases). TRBV5-3 is sorted into the ORF group, with uncertain function. The CDR3 extends over 13 amino acids. With 4 bases removed from V and 6 bases from J, the gap between germline ends came to 11 bases.

The rearrangement links TRBV5-1 to TRBJ1-6; D call uncertain. V was cut by 1 base and J by 7 bases, with 12 bases left in between. CDR3 length equals 15 residues. Germline V gives CDR1 SGHRS, CDR2 YFSETQ. CDR3 in amino acids: CASSLSSDRNSPLHF. The CDR3 DNA reads TGCGCCAGCAGCTTGTCTTCAGACCGAAATTCACCCCTCCACTTT.

The chain recombines TRBV29-1 with TRBJ1-3; the D is unclear. Germline loops: CDR1 SQVTM, CDR2 ANQGSEA. Trimming pared 7 bases from V and 0 bases from J, leaving 13 bases between. This CDR3 region has 14 residues. The CDR3 loop reads CSAEGDNSGNTIYF. The CDR3 nucleotides read TGCAGCGCCGAGGGAGACAACTCTGGAAACACCATATATTTT.

The rearrangement links TRBV14 to TRBJ1-1; TRBD1 might be the D (6 bases). CDR3 length: 13 amino acids. The V end lost 0 bases, the J end lost 8 bases, and 10 bases lay between the germline ends. Germline CDR1 reads SGHDN; CDR2 reads FVKESK. The DNA for the CDR3 is TGTGCCAGCAGCCAAGACCGCCAGGGGGAAGCTTTCTTT. Amino acids: CASSQDRQGEAFF. Full variable domain (outside the CDR3, taken from reference TRBV14 and TRBJ1-1): EAGVTQFPSHSVIEKGQTVTLRCDPISGHDNLYWYRRVMGKEIKFLLHFVKESKQDESGMPNNRFLAERTGGTYSTLKVQPAELEDSGVYFCASSQDRQGEAFFGQGTRLTVV.

The CDR3 is CASSRIAGRFGEQYF. For the CDR3, the DNA is TGTGCCAGCAGCCGAATAGCGGGTAGGTTTGGTGAGCAGTACTTC. This chain links TRBV28 with TRBJ2-7, with 7 bases fitting TRBD2. Germline CDR1 is MDHEN and CDR2 is SYDVKM. Losses at the gene ends were 6 bases for V and 7 bases for J; bases not matched to a gene: 15. This CDR3 is 15 amino acids long.

This clone was seen once. The V call is TRBV4-3, the J call TRBJ2-7, with D perhaps matching TRBD2 (7 bases). CDR1 is LGHNA and CDR2 is YSLEER in the germline V gene. V was trimmed by 4 bases and J by 7 bases, leaving 20 bases between them. The CDR3 length is 15 residues. The CDR3 sequence is CASSRRRGAPGEQYF. DNA of the CDR3: TGCGCCAGCAGCCGACGACGGGGGGCACCAGGGGAGCAGTACTTC.

The genes are TRBV29-1 and TRBJ2-3, with D maybe TRBD1 (6 bases). Germline CDR1 SQVTM, CDR2 ANQGSEA. The CDR3 extends over 14 amino acids. V shed 2 bases and J shed 4 bases, with 13 bases lying between them. CDR3 DNA: TGCAGCGTTGAAAAGGGGGAGAGGTCAGATACGCAGTATTTT. Residues: CSVEKGERSDTQYF.

The chain links TRBV7-8 to TRBJ2-7; TRBD2 is a possible D gene (6 bases). The V gene's germline CDR1 is SGHVS and CDR2 FQNEAQ. CDR3 length: 15 residues. Trimming removed 5 bases from V and 5 bases from J, with 19 bases in between. CDR3 loop: CASSPRDSFLDEQYF. The DNA for the CDR3 is TGTGCCAGCAGCCCCCGGGACTCCTTTTTAGACGAGCAGTACTTC.

The chain employs TRBV6-5 and TRBJ1-4, with 8 bases aligning to TRBD1. In germline, CDR1 is MNHEY, CDR2 SVGAGI. V trimming: 5 bases; J trimming: 4 bases; junction bases outside the gene matches: 3. The CDR3 sequence is 14 residues long. DNA for the CDR3: TGTGCCAGCAGTCAACAGGGGGGTAATGAAAAACTGTTTTTT. It yields the protein CASSQQGGNEKLFF.

V and J are TRBV2 and TRBJ2-3; weak D call: TRBD1 (7 bases). CDR1 is SNHLY and CDR2 is FYNNEI in the germline V gene. The length of the CDR3 is 16 residues. V lost 10 bases, J lost 1 base, and 21 bases lay in between. The CDR3 loop is CATAEGQPEGTDTQYF. The CDR3 region has the DNA TGTGCCACCGCGGAGGGACAGCCCGAGGGCACAGATACGCAGTATTTT. The full variable domain, in which reference TRBV2 and TRBJ2-3 provide the parts outside the CDR3, is EPEVTQTPSHQVTQMGQEVILRCVPISNHLYFYWYRQILGQKVEFLVSFYNNEISEKSEIFDDQFSVERPDGSNFTLKIRSTKLEDSAMYFCATAEGQPEGTDTQYFGPGTRLTVL.

This clone was counted only a few times. This rearrangement joins TRBV6-5 to TRBJ1-2, with D possibly matching TRBD1 (5 bases). The germline V and J ends were trimmed by 7 bases and 2 bases, with 17 bases remaining between them. Germline CDR1 is MNHEY and CDR2 is SVGAGI. This CDR3 spans 15 amino acids. The DNA for the CDR3 is TGTGCCAGCACCAAAGGGGTTTCTCTGAACTATGGCTACACCTTC. Translated: CASTKGVSLNYGYTF.

About this clone itself: A junction boundary mismatches the germline segment, possibly from a read error. The chain links TRBV11-2 to TRBJ2-7, with D possibly being TRBD1 (6 bases). This CDR3 is 14 amino acids long. The V gene's germline CDR1 is SGHAT and CDR2 FQNNGV. CDR3 bases: TGTGCCAGCAACTTAGGACAGATTTCCTACGAGCAGTACTTC. This translates into CASNLGQISYEQYF.

The chain uses TRBV6-6 and TRBJ1-5, with D hard to call. The germline CDR1 and CDR2 sequences are MNHNY and SVGAGI (reference sequence). The CDR3 is 13 amino acids. V was trimmed by 4 bases and J by 7 bases, leaving 11 bases between them. Here the CDR3 reads CASSFMSGQPQHF. CDR3 coding DNA: TGTGCCAGCAGTTTCATGAGCGGACAGCCCCAGCATTTT.

The chain links TRBV5-4 to TRBJ2-3, with D possibly being TRBD2 (6 bases). CDR1 and CDR2 from the germline V gene are SGHNT and YYREEE (reference sequence). The length of the CDR3 is 14 residues. V dropped 1 base and J dropped 2 bases, with 8 bases sitting between them. This chain's CDR3 is CASSLRGITDTQYF. Written as DNA, the CDR3 is TGTGCCAGCAGCTTGCGGGGGATCACAGATACGCAGTATTTT.

The V call is TRBV18, the J call TRBJ1-1, with D perhaps TRBD1 (5 bases). V lost 2 bases, J lost 1 base, and 8 bases lay in between. Germline CDR1 reads KGHSH; CDR2 reads LQKENI. The CDR3 is 14 amino acids. The CDR3 DNA reads as TGTGCCAGCTCACCATATGGGGCGAACACTGAAGCTTTCTTT. As protein: CASSPYGANTEAFF.

The chain recombines TRBV2 with TRBJ2-5, with 10 bases aligning to TRBD2. V was pared by 6 bases and J by 5 bases, with 6 bases of the junction left unmatched. The CDR3 contains 14 residues. CDR1 and CDR2 (germline): SNHLY, FYNNEI. CDR3 in amino acids: CASRVAGGRETQYF. CDR3 coding DNA: TGTGCCAGCAGGGTAGCGGGAGGAAGGGAGACCCAGTACTTC.

The chain uses TRBV4-1 and TRBJ2-2; 9 positions agree with TRBD1. The CDR3 extends over 16 amino acids. Germline assignment: CDR1 MGHRA and CDR2 YSYEKL. Trimming removed 0 bases from V and 2 bases from J; junction bases left unmatched: 1. The CDR3 DNA is TGCGCCAGCAGCCAAGAGGGACAGGGAAACACCGGGGAGCTGTTTTTT. Translation gives CASSQEGQGNTGELFF.

CDR3 coding DNA: TGTGCCTGCGGGACAGGGGGCTTAATAGAGACCCAGTACTTC. Protein sequence: CACGTGGLIETQYF. The J gene is TRBJ2-5, the V gene TRBV6-6; 12 bases are shared with TRBD1. Germline CDR1 and CDR2: MNHNY and SVGAGI (reference sequence). The CDR3 loop spans 14 amino acids. V shed 11 bases, J shed 4 bases, and the junction held 8 bases outside the gene matches.

The gene calls are TRBV2 and TRBJ2-3; perhaps TRBD2 as D (6 bases). Germline V CDR1 and CDR2: SNHLY, FYNNEI. V gave up 6 bases and J gave up 4 bases, with 11 bases separating them. The CDR3 is made up of 13 amino acids. The CDR3 is CASRRDWSDTQYF. The DNA for the CDR3 is TGTGCCAGCAGAAGGGACTGGTCAGATACGCAGTATTTT. Full variable domain (remainder filled in from reference TRBV2 and TRBJ2-3): EPEVTQTPSHQVTQMGQEVILRCVPISNHLYFYWYRQILGQKVEFLVSFYNNEISEKSEIFDDQFSVERPDGSNFTLKIRSTKLEDSAMYFCASRRDWSDTQYFGPGTRLTVL.

The chain combines TRBV28 with TRBJ1-1; tentative D call: TRBD1 (5 bases). The V end lost 7 bases, the J end lost 3 bases, and 12 bases lay between the germline ends. The CDR3 totals 13 residues. CDR1 is MDHEN, CDR2 SYDVKM, per germline. In DNA form, the CDR3 reads TGTGCCAGCAACCGTTTGGGGCACACTGAAGCTTTCTTT. It yields the protein CASNRLGHTEAFF.

CDR3 sequence reads: CACRGSIGGDTQYF. In DNA form, the CDR3 reads TGTGCCTGTAGAGGGTCCATTGGTGGAGATACGCAGTATTTT. V gene TRBV10-3 combines with J gene TRBJ2-3, with D maybe TRBD2 (5 bases). The CDR3 runs 14 residues. Deletions cut 11 bases from V and 5 bases from J, with 20 bases between. Germline lookup yields CDR1 ENHRY and CDR2 SYGVKD.

The chain has TRBV6-1 and TRBJ2-7; no definite D call. In germline, CDR1 is MNHNS, CDR2 SASEGT. The CDR3 consists of 14 residues. Trimming stripped 4 bases from V and 0 bases from J, with 10 bases between. CDR3 DNA: TGTGCCAGCAGTGTGGCTAGAAGCTCCTACGAGCAGTACTTC. The encoded protein is CASSVARSSYEQYF.

The chain couples TRBV5-1 to TRBJ2-3; TRBD2 aligns across 10 bases. The CDR3 is 16 amino acids. Germline lookup yields CDR1 SGHRS and CDR2 YFSETQ. Trimming cost V 1 base and J 4 bases; bases outside gene matches: 6. Here the CDR3 reads CASSLPAGGYSDTQYF. CDR3 bases: TGCGCCAGCAGCTTGCCAGCGGGGGGGTACTCAGATACGCAGTATTTT.

The chain is built from TRBV2 and TRBJ1-5; 8 positions agree with TRBD1. This CDR3 is built from 16 residues. Germline lookup yields CDR1 SNHLY and CDR2 FYNNEI. The junction had 8 bases not matched to a gene; V was cut back by 6 bases and J by 1 base. The chain's CDR3 is CASRDVGQASNQPQHF. The CDR3 coding sequence is TGTGCCAGCAGAGATGTGGGACAGGCCAGCAATCAGCCCCAGCATTTT.

This chain connects TRBV5-8 to TRBJ1-4; D may be TRBD1 (6 bases). V was shortened by 3 bases and J by 0 bases, with 12 bases between the two germline ends. The CDR3 contains 16 residues. Germline CDR1 reads SGHTS; CDR2 reads YDEGEE. CDR3: CASSSGTLTTNEKLFF. DNA of the CDR3: TGTGCCAGCAGCTCCGGGACACTCACAACTAATGAAAAACTGTTTTTT.